This entry lists 23 T cell receptor beta chains sequenced from one sample in a study of cytomegalovirus exposure and HLA in healthy donors. With 60 Vbeta and 13 Jbeta primers, the PCR was carried out. Repertoires were generated with immunoSEQ multiplex PCR, while TCRdb's copy carries only in-frame clones and drops some. The sample has 110,000 or so clones; roughly 71% are singletons. The sample taken for sequencing was PBMCs. These receptors came from a woman between 65 and 79 years old in good health and CMV-seropositive.

The CDR3 reads CASSDRDSNTEAFF. The CDR3 region has the DNA TGTGCCAGCAGTGACAGGGACTCGAACACTGAAGCTTTCTTT. The chain has TRBV6-4 and TRBJ1-1, with D tentatively TRBD1 (5 bases). Germline-derived CDR1 and CDR2 are MRHNA and SNTAGT. This CDR3 region has 14 residues. The V gene lost 2 bases and the J gene lost 1 base, with 8 bases spanning the gap.

The chain uses TRBV2 and TRBJ1-2; no definite D call. V was trimmed by 7 bases and J by 3 bases, leaving 12 bases between them. The CDR3 totals 13 residues. From germline, CDR1 is SNHLY and CDR2 FYNNEI. CDR3 nucleotides: TGTGCCAGCAAATGGTCCGAGGACTATGGCTACACCTTC. It is translated as CASKWSEDYGYTF.

The rearrangement joins TRBV7-2 to TRBJ1-4; D is unresolved. There are 14 residues in the CDR3. The V end lost 3 bases, the J end lost 5 bases, and 10 bases lay between the germline ends. Germline lookup yields CDR1 SGHTA and CDR2 FQGNSA. Here the CDR3 reads CASSLQQLNEKLFF. CDR3 nucleotide sequence: TGTGCCAGCAGCTTGCAACAGCTAAATGAAAAACTGTTTTTT.

There are a few counts of this clone. V gene TRBV25-1 combines with J gene TRBJ2-7, with TRBD1 matching over 8 bases. With V trimmed by 2 bases and J by 4 bases, 7 bases remained unmatched. The CDR3 has 15 residues. In germline, CDR1 is MGHDK, CDR2 SYGVNS. The DNA of the CDR3 is TGTGCCAGCAGTGAACCCGCAGGGGGCAGGTACGAGCAGTACTTC. Translation: CASSEPAGGRYEQYF.

The count of this clone is one. The chain recombines TRBV19 with TRBJ1-2, with TRBD1 matching 10 bases. The ends lost 3 bases at V and 2 bases at J; junction bases unmatched: 3. The germline V gene encodes CDR1 LNHDA and CDR2 SQIVND (reference sequence). CDR3 size: 15 residues. The CDR3 DNA follows: TGTGCCAGTAGTATCCAGGGACAGGGGAACTATGGCTACACCTTC. Amino acid sequence: CASSIQGQGNYGYTF.

Concerning this clone itself: The junction shows a germline mismatch at one end, possibly a read error. The chain employs TRBV7-7 and TRBJ2-5; 7 positions match TRBD2. CDR1 and CDR2 from the germline V gene are SSHAT and FNYEAQ (reference sequence). The length of the CDR3 is 14 residues. In DNA, the CDR3 is TGTGCTAGCAGCCGGGGAGGGGCAGGGGAGACCCAGTACTTC. Encoded protein: CASSRGGAGETQYF.

V usage is TRBV5-1 and J usage is TRBJ2-7; D is undetermined. V dropped 4 bases and J dropped 3 bases, with 8 bases sitting between them. Germline assignment: CDR1 SGHRS and CDR2 YFSETQ. This CDR3 spans 12 amino acids. The CDR3 region is CASSNTVYEQYF. The CDR3 DNA sequence: TGCGCCAGCAGCAACACAGTCTACGAGCAGTACTTC.

This clone turned up a few times. This chain joins TRBV5-8 and TRBJ1-2, with TRBD1 identical over 7 bases. Germline CDR1 reads SGHTS; CDR2 reads YDEGEE. The V gene end was trimmed by 0 bases and the J gene end by 2 bases; junction bases not matched to a gene: 1. This CDR3 spans 14 amino acids. The CDR3 DNA sequence: TGTGCCAGCAGCTTGGACAGGGGAAACTATGGCTACACCTTC. It is translated as CASSLDRGNYGYTF.

This clone was recorded a few times. The gene calls are TRBV7-2 and TRBJ1-1, with 8 bases matching TRBD1. Germline trimming cut 1 base from V and 5 bases from J; bases unmatched to any gene: 9. Germline V CDR1 and CDR2: SGHTA, FQGNSA. This CDR3 is built from 16 residues. The CDR3 is CASSLDGQGAGTEAFF. In DNA, the CDR3 is TGTGCCAGCAGCTTAGACGGGCAGGGGGCGGGAACTGAAGCTTTCTTT.

The V gene is TRBV5-1, the J gene TRBJ1-4; D is unresolved. Germline-derived CDR1 and CDR2 are SGHRS and YFSETQ. CDR3 size: 15 residues. V gave up 3 bases and J gave up 0 bases, with 9 bases separating them. Written as DNA, the CDR3 is TGCGCCAGCAGCTCCCTCCAGTCAACTAATGAAAAACTGTTTTTT. It translates to CASSSLQSTNEKLFF.

The chain carries TRBV5-1 and TRBJ2-7; 10 nucleotides align to TRBD1. CDR3 length: 14 residues. Germline CDR1 and CDR2: SGHRS and YFSETQ. V was pared by 4 bases and J by 3 bases, with 4 bases of the junction left unmatched. The CDR3 sequence is CASSTTGGNYEQYF. CDR3 bases: TGCGCCAGCAGCACGACAGGGGGCAACTACGAGCAGTACTTC. Supplemented by reference TRBV5-1 and TRBJ2-7, the full variable domain reads KAGVTQTPRYLIKTRGQQVTLSCSPISGHRSVSWYQQTPGQGLQFLFEYFSETQRNKGNFPGRFSGRQFSNSRSEMNVSTLELGDSALYLCASSTTGGNYEQYFGPGTRLTVT.

The genes are TRBV5-6 and TRBJ2-5; 8 nucleotides line up with TRBD2. The CDR3 has 14 amino acids. V trimming: 3 bases; J trimming: 5 bases; junction bases outside the gene matches: 6. CDR1 is SGHDT and CDR2 is YYEEEE in the germline V gene. CDR3 sequence: CASSSRGAGETQYF. CDR3 DNA sequence: TGTGCCAGCAGCTCGCGGGGGGCCGGGGAGACCCAGTACTTC.

The rearrangement joins TRBV7-2 to TRBJ2-2; TRBD2 might be the D (6 bases). The length of the CDR3 is 16 residues. Looked up from germline, CDR1 is SGHTA and CDR2 is FQGNSA. The ends were cut back, 3 bases at V and 7 bases at J, with 18 bases in the middle. CDR3: CASSFAGRGGSGELFF. CDR3 in DNA: TGTGCCAGCAGCTTTGCCGGCCGGGGAGGCAGCGGGGAGCTGTTTTTT.

CDR3 protein: CASSTGHAPGNTIYF. CDR3 coding DNA: TGTGCCAGCTCAACGGGACACGCGCCTGGAAACACCATATATTTT. The gene calls are TRBV18 and TRBJ1-3, with D possibly matching TRBD1 (6 bases). The CDR3 loop spans 15 amino acids. Between the trimmed V and J ends, which lost 5 bases and 2 bases, there was a span of 13 bases. CDR1 and CDR2 from the germline V gene are KGHSH and LQKENI.

V is TRBV7-2 and J is TRBJ2-7; 7 bases agree with TRBD1. This CDR3 is built from 15 residues. V shed 1 base and J 0 bases; nucleotides not matched to a gene: 3. Germline CDR1 reads SGHTA; CDR2 reads FQGNSA. The CDR3 nucleotides read TGTGCCAGCAGCTTAGTGGACAGGAGCTCCTACGAGCAGTACTTC. It translates to CASSLVDRSSYEQYF.

The rearrangement joins TRBV6-6 to TRBJ1-1; 9 positions match TRBD1. Germline CDR1 is MNHNY and CDR2 is SVGAGI (reference sequence). V shed 6 bases, J shed 3 bases, and the junction held 5 bases outside the gene matches. The CDR3 has 14 amino acids. CDR3 coding DNA: TGTGCCAGCAGCCGGGGACAGGGAGACACTGAAGCTTTCTTT. Translating gives CASSRGQGDTEAFF.

The genes are TRBV7-2 and TRBJ2-4; D perhaps matches TRBD2 (5 bases). This CDR3 has 13 residues. Trimming took off 5 bases at V and 8 bases at J, with 13 bases between the two ends. Germline V CDR1 and CDR2: SGHTA, FQGNSA. CDR3 region: CASSRGNTDIQYF. The DNA for the CDR3 is TGTGCCAGCAGCCGAGGGAACACCGACATTCAGTACTTC.

This clone was found a few times. The chain uses TRBV29-1 and TRBJ1-4; 9 nucleotides line up with TRBD1. The CDR3 runs 13 residues. Per germline, CDR1 SQVTM and CDR2 ANQGSEA. J lost 2 bases, V lost 7 bases, and 2 bases had no gene match. CDR3 nucleotides: TGCAGCGGGACAGGGGATACTAATGAAAAACTGTTTTTT. This encodes CSGTGDTNEKLFF.

The chain carries TRBV19 and TRBJ1-2, with a possible D match to TRBD1 (5 bases). The CDR3 runs to 15 residues. V shed 7 bases and J shed 3 bases, with 18 bases lying between them. Germline V gives CDR1 LNHDA, CDR2 SQIVND (reference sequence). CDR3 coding DNA: TGTGCCAGTATCCGCCCGGGGGGTGCGGACTATGGCTACACCTTC. Amino acid sequence: CASIRPGGADYGYTF.

This rearrangement joins TRBV6-6 to TRBJ2-1; the match to TRBD2 covers 14 bases. The CDR3 runs to 16 residues. The junction had 3 bases not matched to a gene; V was cut back by 4 bases and J by 4 bases. The germline V gene has CDR1 MNHNY and CDR2 SVGAGI (reference sequence). In DNA form, the CDR3 reads TGTGCCAGCAGTTCCGGACTAGCGGGGGGTTACAATGAGCAGTTCTTC. It yields the protein CASSSGLAGGYNEQFF.

The chain carries TRBV6-6 and TRBJ2-3, with a tentative D call TRBD1 (5 bases). Trimming took off 7 bases at V and 4 bases at J, with 18 bases between the two ends. Germline CDR1 reads MNHNY; CDR2 reads SVGAGI (reference sequence). This CDR3 comprises 15 residues. The CDR3 reads CASKPPGYGPDTQYF. The CDR3 DNA sequence: TGTGCCAGCAAACCCCCAGGGTATGGCCCAGATACGCAGTATTTT.

V usage is TRBV30 and J usage is TRBJ1-6; 9 bases are shared with TRBD1. This CDR3 contains 15 residues. After removal of 8 bases from V and 7 bases from J, the junction contained 12 bases not matched to a gene. The germline CDR1 and CDR2 sequences are GTSNPN and SVGIG (reference sequence). The CDR3 reads CAGKQTGTGNSPLHF. The CDR3 region has the DNA TGTGCCGGCAAACAAACCGGGACAGGGAATTCACCCCTCCACTTT.

This clone was detected a few times. The CDR3 sequence: CASSYQMNTEAFF. The DNA of the CDR3 is TGTGCCAGCAGCTATCAGATGAACACTGAAGCTTTCTTT. The chain recombines TRBV7-3 with TRBJ1-1; D unresolved. CDR3 size: 13 residues. V was trimmed by 4 bases and J by 0 bases, leaving 6 bases between them. Germline CDR1 SGHTA, CDR2 FQGTGA.